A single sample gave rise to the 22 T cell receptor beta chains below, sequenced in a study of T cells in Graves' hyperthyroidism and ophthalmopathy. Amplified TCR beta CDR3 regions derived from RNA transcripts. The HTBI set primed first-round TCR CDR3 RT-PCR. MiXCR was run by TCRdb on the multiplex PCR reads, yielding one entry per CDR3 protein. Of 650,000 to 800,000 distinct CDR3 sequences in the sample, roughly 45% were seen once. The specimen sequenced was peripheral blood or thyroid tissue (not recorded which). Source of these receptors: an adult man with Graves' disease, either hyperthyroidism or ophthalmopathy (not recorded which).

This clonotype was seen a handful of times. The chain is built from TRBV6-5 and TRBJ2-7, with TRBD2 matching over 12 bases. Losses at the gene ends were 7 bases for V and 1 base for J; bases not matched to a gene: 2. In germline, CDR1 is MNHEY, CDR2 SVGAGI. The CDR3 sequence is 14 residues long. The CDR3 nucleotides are TGTGCCAGCAAAGGACTAGCGGGGTCCTACGAGCAGTACTTC. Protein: CASKGLAGSYEQYF.

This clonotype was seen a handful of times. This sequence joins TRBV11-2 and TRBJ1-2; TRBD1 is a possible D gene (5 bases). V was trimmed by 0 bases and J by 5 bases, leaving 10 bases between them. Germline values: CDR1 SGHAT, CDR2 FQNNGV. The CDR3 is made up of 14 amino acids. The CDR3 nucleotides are TGTGCCAGCAGCTTAGAGGGACGGATGTATGGCTACACCTTC. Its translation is CASSLEGRMYGYTF.

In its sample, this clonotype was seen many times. The CDR3 loop reads CASSPTGPEGYEQYF. Here the CDR3 DNA reads TGTGCCAGCAGTCCCACGGGACCGGAGGGCTACGAGCAGTACTTC. The chain has TRBV12-3 or TRBV12-4 and TRBJ2-7, with a tentative D call TRBD2 (6 bases). V dropped 5 bases and J dropped 3 bases, with 17 bases sitting between them. The CDR3 has 15 residues.

This CDR3 reads CASSLKGGKEKLFF. As DNA, the CDR3 is TGTGCCAGCAGCTTAAAAGGGGGCAAGGAAAAACTGTTTTTT. The J gene is TRBJ1-4, the V gene TRBV7-3, with 7 bases that match TRBD1. V trimming: 1 base; J trimming: 8 bases; junction bases outside the gene matches: 4. Germline assignment: CDR1 SGHTA and CDR2 FQGTGA. This CDR3 region has 14 residues. Variable domain in full (rest from reference TRBV7-3 and TRBJ1-4): GAGVSQTPSNKVTEKGKYVELRCDPISGHTALYWYRQSLGQGPEFLIYFQGTGAADDSGLPNDRFFAVRPEGSVSTLKIQRTERGDSAVYLCASSLKGGKEKLFFGSGTQLSVL.

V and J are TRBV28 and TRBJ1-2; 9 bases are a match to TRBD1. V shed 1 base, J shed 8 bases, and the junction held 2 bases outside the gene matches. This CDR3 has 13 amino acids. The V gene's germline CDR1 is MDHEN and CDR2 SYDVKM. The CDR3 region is CASSLYRGHGYTF. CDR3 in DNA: TGTGCCAGCAGTTTATACAGGGGGCACGGCTACACCTTC.

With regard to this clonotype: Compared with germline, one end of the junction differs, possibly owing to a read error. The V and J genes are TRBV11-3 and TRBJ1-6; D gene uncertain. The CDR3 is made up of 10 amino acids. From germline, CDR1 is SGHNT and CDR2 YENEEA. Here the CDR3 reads CASSHSPLHF. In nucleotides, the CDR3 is TGTGCCAGCAGTCATTCGCCCCTCCACTTT.

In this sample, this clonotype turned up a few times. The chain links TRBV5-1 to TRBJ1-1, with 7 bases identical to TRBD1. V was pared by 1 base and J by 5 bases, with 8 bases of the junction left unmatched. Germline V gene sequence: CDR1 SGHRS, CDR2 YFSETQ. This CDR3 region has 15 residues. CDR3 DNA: TGCGCCAGCAGCTTGAGCCCGACAGGGCAGACTGAAGCTTTCTTT. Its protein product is CASSLSPTGQTEAFF.

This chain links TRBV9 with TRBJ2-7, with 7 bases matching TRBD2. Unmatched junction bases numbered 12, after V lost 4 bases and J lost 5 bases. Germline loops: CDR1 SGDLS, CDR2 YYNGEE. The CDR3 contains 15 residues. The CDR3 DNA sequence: TGTGCCAGCAGCCAAGGGGCCGGGACTACCGACGAGCAGTACTTC. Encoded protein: CASSQGAGTTDEQYF.

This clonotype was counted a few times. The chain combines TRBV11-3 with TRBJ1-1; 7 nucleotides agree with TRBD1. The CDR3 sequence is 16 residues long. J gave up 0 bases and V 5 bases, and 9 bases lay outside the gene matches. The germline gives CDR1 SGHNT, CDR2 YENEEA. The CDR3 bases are TGTGCCAGCAGCCCCGGGGTGGGACAGCTGAACACTGAAGCTTTCTTT. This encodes CASSPGVGQLNTEAFF.

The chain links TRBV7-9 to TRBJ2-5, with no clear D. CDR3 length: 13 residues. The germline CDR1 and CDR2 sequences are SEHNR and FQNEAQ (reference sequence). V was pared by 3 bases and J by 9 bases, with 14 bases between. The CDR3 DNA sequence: TGTGCCAGCAGCTTGGATAGGGATCAGCCCCAGTACTTC. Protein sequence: CASSLDRDQPQYF.

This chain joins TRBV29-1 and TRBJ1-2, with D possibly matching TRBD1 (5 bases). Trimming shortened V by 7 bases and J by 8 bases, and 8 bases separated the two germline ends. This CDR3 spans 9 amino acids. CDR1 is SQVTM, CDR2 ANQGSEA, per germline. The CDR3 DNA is TGCAGCGCTGGGGACGGCTACACCTTC. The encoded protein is CSAGDGYTF.

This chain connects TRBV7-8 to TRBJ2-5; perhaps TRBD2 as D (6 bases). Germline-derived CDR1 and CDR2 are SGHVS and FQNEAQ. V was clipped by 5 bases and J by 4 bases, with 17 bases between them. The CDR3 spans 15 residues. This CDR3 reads CASSQGAGGGETQYF. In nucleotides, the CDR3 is TGTGCCAGCAGCCAGGGAGCCGGGGGTGGAGAGACCCAGTACTTC. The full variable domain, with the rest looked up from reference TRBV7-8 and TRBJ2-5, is GAGVSQSPRYKVAKRGQDVALRCDPISGHVSLFWYQQALGQGPEFLTYFQNEAQLDKSGLPSDRFFAERPEGSVSTLKIQRTQQEDSAVYLCASSQGAGGGETQYFGPGTRLLVL.

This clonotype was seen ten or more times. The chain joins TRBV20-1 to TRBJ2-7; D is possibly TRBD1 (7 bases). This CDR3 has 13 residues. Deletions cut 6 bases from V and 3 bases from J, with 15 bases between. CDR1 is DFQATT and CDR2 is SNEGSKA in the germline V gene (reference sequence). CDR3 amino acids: CSAQGDLVYEQYF. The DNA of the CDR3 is TGCAGTGCCCAGGGGGACTTGGTCTACGAGCAGTACTTC.

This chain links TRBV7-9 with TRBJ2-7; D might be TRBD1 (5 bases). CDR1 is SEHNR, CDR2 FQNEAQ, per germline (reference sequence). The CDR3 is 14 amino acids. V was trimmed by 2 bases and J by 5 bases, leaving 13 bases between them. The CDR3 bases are TGTGCCAGCAGCTTACTCGCGTTAGGGGACGAGCAGTACTTC. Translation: CASSLLALGDEQYF.

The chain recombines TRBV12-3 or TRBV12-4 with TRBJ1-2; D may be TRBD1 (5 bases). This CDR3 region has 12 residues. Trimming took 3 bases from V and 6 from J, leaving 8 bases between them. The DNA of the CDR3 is TGTGCCAGCAGTTTTGGGGGGAATGGCTACACCTTC. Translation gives CASSFGGNGYTF.

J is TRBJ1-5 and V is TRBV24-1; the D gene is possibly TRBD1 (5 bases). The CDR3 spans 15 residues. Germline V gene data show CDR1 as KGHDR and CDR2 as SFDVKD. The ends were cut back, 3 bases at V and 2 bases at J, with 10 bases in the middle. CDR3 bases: TGTGCCACCAGTGATGGGGCCCCTCGCAATCAGCCCCAGCATTTT. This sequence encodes CATSDGAPRNQPQHF.

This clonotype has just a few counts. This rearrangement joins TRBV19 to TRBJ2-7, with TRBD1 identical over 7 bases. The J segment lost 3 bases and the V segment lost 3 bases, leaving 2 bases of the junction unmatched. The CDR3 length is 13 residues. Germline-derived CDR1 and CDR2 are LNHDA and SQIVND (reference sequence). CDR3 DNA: TGTGCCAGTAGTATTCGGGACAGCTACGAGCAGTACTTC. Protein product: CASSIRDSYEQYF.

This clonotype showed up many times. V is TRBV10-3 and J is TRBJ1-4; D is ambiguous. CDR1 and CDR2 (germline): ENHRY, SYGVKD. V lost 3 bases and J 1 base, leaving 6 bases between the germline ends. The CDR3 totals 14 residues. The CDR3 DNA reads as TGTGCCATCAGTGATAGGAGAACTAATGAAAAACTGTTTTTT. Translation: CAISDRRTNEKLFF.

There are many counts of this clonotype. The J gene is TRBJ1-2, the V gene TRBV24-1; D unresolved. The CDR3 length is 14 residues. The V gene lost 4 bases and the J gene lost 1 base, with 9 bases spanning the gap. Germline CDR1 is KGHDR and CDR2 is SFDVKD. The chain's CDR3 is CATSDPGRNYGYTF. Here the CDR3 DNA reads TGTGCCACCAGTGACCCCGGCCGTAACTATGGCTACACCTTC.

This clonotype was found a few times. The CDR3 region is CASTPDRSNTGELFF. The DNA of the CDR3 is TGTGCCAGCACCCCGGACAGATCGAACACCGGGGAGCTGTTTTTT. V usage is TRBV7-9 and J usage is TRBJ2-2, with TRBD1 as a possible D gene (6 bases). This CDR3 is 15 amino acids long. V shed 7 bases and J shed 0 bases, with 12 bases lying between them. Germline CDR1 reads SEHNR; CDR2 reads FQNEAQ (reference sequence).

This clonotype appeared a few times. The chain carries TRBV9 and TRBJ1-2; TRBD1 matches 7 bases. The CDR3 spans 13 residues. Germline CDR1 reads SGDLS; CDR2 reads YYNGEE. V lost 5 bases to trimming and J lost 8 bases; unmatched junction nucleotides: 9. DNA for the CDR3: TGTGCCAGCAGTCTCCAGGGGGGACGGGGCTACACCTTC. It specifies CASSLQGGRGYTF.

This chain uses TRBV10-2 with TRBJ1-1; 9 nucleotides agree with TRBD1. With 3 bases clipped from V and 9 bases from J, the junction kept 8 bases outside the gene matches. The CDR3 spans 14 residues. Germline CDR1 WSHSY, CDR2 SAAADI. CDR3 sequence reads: CASSDGTGRRKAFF. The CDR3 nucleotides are TGCGCCAGCAGTGATGGGACAGGGCGCCGGAAAGCTTTCTTT.